This T cell receptor beta chain stems from a study of blood T cell repertoires in COVID-19. Study information: PBMCs, B-cell-depleted T cells, or T cells provided the cDNA or gDNA that made up the material.

The germline gives CDR1 SGHRS, CDR2 YFSETQ. V dropped 4 bases and J dropped 2 bases, with 15 bases sitting between them. This CDR3 has 15 amino acids. This study enrolled people aged about 18 to 100 from around 26 US geographic areas. The study assigned cohorts using participant-reported clinical history. Method: immunoSEQ multiplex PCR; TCRdb's copy keeps in-frame clones and lacks some. There are about 270,000 clones in the sample; 70% to 90% occur only once, and roughly 4.3% lies in the top ten. A single count supports this clone. This chain uses TRBV5-1 with TRBJ1-1; a weak D match, TRBD1 (5 bases). Material for sequencing was PBMCs or T cells enriched from blood (not recorded which). The clonotype comes from a woman under 40 with acute COVID-19. The CDR3 DNA reads TGCGCCAGCAGCGCTGTCCCAGACAGAAACACTGAAGCTTTCTTT. Translation: CASSAVPDRNTEAFF.